One and the same sample provided the 19 T cell receptor beta chains below, sequenced in a study of T-cell reconstitution after alpha-beta-depleted transplantation in children. It was with unique molecular identifiers that the TCRbeta library was prepared. In TCRdb, the PCR reads were re-called with MiXCR into one record per CDR3 protein. The sample includes 490,000 or so distinct CDR3 sequences, about 10% of them seen just once. The material was PBMCs, obtained before TCRalphabeta/CD19-depleted stem cell transplant. The receptors were sampled from a child aged 2 to 15 with inherited bone marrow failure, due to receive a stem cell transplant.

This clonotype came up many times. V usage is TRBV10-1 and J usage is TRBJ2-7; 7 bases map to TRBD2. V dropped 0 bases and J dropped 3; count of bases not matched to a gene: 2. The CDR3 is 14 amino acids. In germline, CDR1 is WNHNN, CDR2 SYGVQD (reference sequence). CDR3 coding DNA: TGCGCCAGCAGTGAGTCGGCTAGCGGCTACGAGCAGTACTTC. Its translation: CASSESASGYEQYF.

This clonotype has ten or more counts. The J gene is TRBJ1-6, the V gene TRBV10-3, with a possible D match to TRBD1 (5 bases). This CDR3 has 12 amino acids. Trimming shortened V by 6 bases and J by 7 bases, and 7 bases separated the two germline ends. Germline V gene data show CDR1 as ENHRY and CDR2 as SYGVKD. As DNA, the CDR3 is TGTGCCATCAGAGGGACCAATTCACCCCTCCACTTT. Amino acids: CAIRGTNSPLHF.

This clonotype came up many times. J is TRBJ1-1 and V is TRBV4-3; tentative D call: TRBD1 (6 bases). Germline V CDR1 and CDR2: LGHNA, YSLEER. The CDR3 runs 15 residues. With 0 bases removed from V and 4 bases from J, the gap between germline ends came to 12 bases. CDR3 protein: CASSQDQQGITEAFF. CDR3 in DNA: TGCGCCAGCAGCCAAGATCAACAGGGAATCACTGAAGCTTTCTTT.

This clonotype was seen ten or more times. This chain uses TRBV7-2 with TRBJ2-1, with 9 bases matching TRBD2. J was trimmed by 9 bases and V by 0 bases; bases with no gene match: 9. This CDR3 contains 16 residues. Germline CDR1 reads SGHTA; CDR2 reads FQGNSA. CDR3 sequence: CASSLAPAGGRREQFF. The CDR3 nucleotides read TGTGCCAGCAGCTTAGCGCCGGCGGGAGGGCGGCGTGAGCAGTTCTTC.

The rearrangement joins TRBV5-1 to TRBJ2-5; D possibly corresponds to TRBD1 (6 bases). Germline-derived CDR1 and CDR2 are SGHRS and YFSETQ. V was cut by 8 bases and J by 2 bases, with 16 bases left in between. The CDR3 runs to 14 residues. CDR3 sequence: CASREQGQQETQYF. The DNA of the CDR3 is TGCGCCAGTCGAGAACAGGGTCAGCAAGAGACCCAGTACTTC. The full variable domain, with the rest looked up from reference TRBV5-1 and TRBJ2-5, is KAGVTQTPRYLIKTRGQQVTLSCSPISGHRSVSWYQQTPGQGLQFLFEYFSETQRNKGNFPGRFSGRQFSNSRSEMNVSTLELGDSALYLCASREQGQQETQYFGPGTRLLVL.

In this sample, this clonotype turned up a few times. V and J are TRBV7-2 and TRBJ1-2, with D tentatively TRBD1 (5 bases). The ends were cut back, 4 bases at V and 2 bases at J, with 14 bases in the middle. The germline gives CDR1 SGHTA, CDR2 FQGNSA. This CDR3 is 15 amino acids long. The CDR3 sequence: CASSYPGTENYGYTF. CDR3 bases: TGTGCCAGCAGCTACCCCGGGACTGAGAACTATGGCTACACCTTC.

At least ten counts were recorded for this clonotype. This chain connects TRBV15 to TRBJ2-1; TRBD2 might be the D (5 bases). The CDR3 sequence is 16 residues long. The germline gives CDR1 LNHNV, CDR2 YYDKDF (reference sequence). The V gene lost 0 bases and the J gene lost 3 bases, with 12 bases spanning the gap. The DNA of the CDR3 is TGTGCCACCAGCAGAGATCGAGGGAGTATCTACAATGAGCAGTTCTTC. As protein: CATSRDRGSIYNEQFF. Filled out from reference TRBV15 and TRBJ2-1, the complete variable domain reads DAMVIQNPRYQVTQFGKPVTLSCSQTLNHNVMYWYQQKSSQAPKLLFHYYDKDFNNEADTPDNFQSRRPNTSFCFLDIRSPGLGDTAMYLCATSRDRGSIYNEQFFGPGTRLTVL.

The genes are TRBV29-1 and TRBJ2-3, with D possibly TRBD2 on 5 matching bases. V was shortened by 5 bases and J by 6 bases, with 9 bases between the two germline ends. CDR1 SQVTM and CDR2 ANQGSEA come from the germline V gene. This CDR3 is built from 11 residues. CDR3 sequence (DNA): TGCAGCGTTACGAGAGGGGATACGCAGTATTTT. Its protein is CSVTRGDTQYF.

The chain employs TRBV28 and TRBJ2-4; TRBD1 matches 9 bases. J gave up 0 bases and V 8 bases, and 8 bases lay outside the gene matches. Per germline, CDR1 MDHEN and CDR2 SYDVKM. The CDR3 has 16 amino acids. The CDR3 nucleotides are TGTGCCAGCTACCAAACAGGGGGCCTAGCCAAAAACATTCAGTACTTC. Protein sequence: CASYQTGGLAKNIQYF.

The sample holds a few counts of this clonotype. This rearrangement joins TRBV5-5 to TRBJ2-7; possibly TRBD1 or TRBD2 for D (5 bases each). The germline V gene encodes CDR1 SGHKS and CDR2 YYEKEE (reference sequence). This CDR3 has 14 residues. The V and J ends lost 6 bases and 6 bases respectively, with 19 bases between them. The CDR3 DNA follows: TGTGCCAGCACCTCGGGATTCAGGGCTCGCGAGCAGTACTTC. This gives the protein CASTSGFRAREQYF.

This clonotype was seen at least ten times. As DNA, the CDR3 is TGCAGCGTTGAATCCTTACAGGGAAGGAACTATGGCTACACCTTC. Amino acid sequence: CSVESLQGRNYGYTF. The V call is TRBV29-1, the J call TRBJ1-2, with a possible D match to TRBD1 (6 bases). Germline CDR1 and CDR2: SQVTM and ANQGSEA. Trimming shortened V by 2 bases and J by 2 bases, and 15 bases separated the two germline ends. CDR3 length equals 15 residues. Based on the CDR3 plus reference TRBV29-1 and TRBJ1-2, the full variable domain is SAVISQKPSRDICQRGTSLTIQCQVDSQVTMMFWYRQQPGQSLTLIATANQGSEATYESGFVIDKFPISRPNLTFSTLTVSNMSPEDSSIYLCSVESLQGRNYGYTFGSGTRLTVV.

This clonotype was seen at least ten times. V is TRBV12-3 or TRBV12-4 and J is TRBJ2-5; perhaps D is TRBD1 or TRBD2 (6 bases each). The CDR3 has 16 residues. V shed 6 bases and J shed 2 bases, with 19 bases lying between them. The DNA for the CDR3 is TGTGCCAGCAGCGAACAAAGGGGGGAAAAACAAGAGACCCAGTACTTC. Translating gives CASSEQRGEKQETQYF.

V gene TRBV4-3 combines with J gene TRBJ2-7; D unclear. The CDR3 consists of 16 residues. From germline, CDR1 is LGHNA and CDR2 YSLEER. Deletions cut 0 bases from V and 6 bases from J, with 18 bases between. CDR3 DNA: TGCGCCAGCAGCCAAGATCCATGGGAAGGCGCCTCCGAGCAGTACTTC. Encoded protein: CASSQDPWEGASEQYF.

A word on this clonotype: A much larger clonotype is one base distant, so this may be a read error. The gene calls are TRBV12-3 or TRBV12-4 and TRBJ2-1; perhaps D is TRBD1 or TRBD2 (5 bases each). This CDR3 spans 13 amino acids. The V and J ends lost 6 bases and 6 bases respectively, with 12 bases between them. The CDR3 bases are TGTGCCAGCAGCCCGGGACGAACCAATGAGCAGTTCTTC. Protein product: CASSPGRTNEQFF.

This clonotype appeared many times. The chain joins TRBV4-2 to TRBJ2-7; D unresolved. The CDR3 contains 15 residues. V was cut by 1 base and J by 2 bases, with 12 bases left in between. Germline V gene lookup returns CDR1 LGHNA and CDR2 YNFKEQ. CDR3 sequence: CASSQVEKGPYEQYF. CDR3 sequence (DNA): TGTGCCAGCAGCCAAGTTGAGAAAGGGCCCTACGAGCAGTACTTC.

This clonotype was seen at least ten times. An end of the junction differs from the germline gene, which may be a read error. The gene calls are TRBV29-1 and TRBJ2-4, with 7 bases lining up with TRBD2. The CDR3 contains 12 residues. The germline V gene encodes CDR1 SQVTM and CDR2 ANQGSEA. The chain's CDR3 is CSALLGSGTRGF. In nucleotides, the CDR3 is TGCAGCGCCCTGCTCGGGAGCGGGACCAGAGGCTTC. Supplemented by reference TRBV29-1 and TRBJ2-4, the full variable domain reads SAVISQKPSRDICQRGTSLTIQCQVDSQVTMMFWYRQQPGQSLTLIATANQGSEATYESGFVIDKFPISRPNLTFSTLTVSNMSPEDSSIYLCSALLGSGTRGFGAGTRLSVL.

This clonotype was picked up many times. The chain joins TRBV13 to TRBJ2-1; 10 bases are a match to TRBD2. After removal of 4 bases from V and 4 bases from J, the junction contained 4 bases not matched to a gene. The CDR3 loop spans 15 amino acids. The germline gives CDR1 PRHDT, CDR2 FYEKMQ (reference sequence). CDR3 nucleotide sequence: TGTGCCAGCAGCTCACCGACTAGCGGGTACAATGAGCAGTTCTTC. Translation gives CASSSPTSGYNEQFF.

This clonotype has at least ten counts. The V and J genes are TRBV6-5 and TRBJ2-1; D call uncertain. This CDR3 is 14 amino acids long. The V gene's germline CDR1 is MNHEY and CDR2 SVGAGI. V lost 4 bases to trimming and J lost 6 bases, with 13 bases between them. CDR3 sequence: CASSSDPPGNEQFF. The DNA for the CDR3 is TGTGCCAGCAGTTCCGACCCCCCAGGCAATGAGCAGTTCTTC.

This clonotype came up many times. This chain connects TRBV5-1 to TRBJ2-5; TRBD2 matches 11 bases. Losses at the gene ends were 5 bases for V and 5 bases for J; bases not matched to a gene: 11. The CDR3 totals 16 residues. CDR1 SGHRS and CDR2 YFSETQ come from the germline V gene. As DNA, the CDR3 is TGCGCCAGCAGTTTTGTTTTAGCGGGAGGGAGCGAGACCCAGTACTTC. The encoded protein is CASSFVLAGGSETQYF.